The subject of this entry is one T cell receptor beta chain. This CDR3 is 14 amino acids long. Trimming removed 5 bases from V and 6 bases from J; junction bases left unmatched: 6. Germline V gives CDR1 SGHNT, CDR2 YENEEA. This record comes from a study of blood T cell repertoires in COVID-19. On the study more broadly: The cDNA or gDNA used as material had been derived from T cells, B-cell-depleted T cells, or PBMCs.

In the source study's methods: Quantification of nucleated cells was approximated via reference gene primer amplification. Sequenced by immunoSEQ multiplex PCR; TCRdb stores in-frame clones only, minus some. That table gives V, J and clone size, and the DNA gave D and trimming. The repertoire has more than 200,000 clones, approximately 80% of them found once; the top ten carry around 25%. Sequencing input: peripheral blood. This clonotype was obtained from a man in his forties with acute or convalescent COVID-19. The chain combines TRBV11-3 with TRBJ2-7; 11 nucleotides agree with TRBD2. For the CDR3, the DNA is TGTGCCAGCAGCCCTACTAGCGGGAGTGGCGAGCAGTACTTC. Its translation: CASSPTSGSGEQYF. Complete variable domain (other parts from reference TRBV11-3 and TRBJ2-7): EAGVVQSPRYKIIEKKQPVAFWCNPISGHNTLYWYLQNLGQGPELLIRYENEEAVDDSQLPKDRFSAERLKGVDSTLKIQPAELGDSAVYLCASSPTSGSGEQYFGPGTRLTVT.